This T cell receptor beta chain stems from a study of shared clonotypes between healthy human individuals. This table comes from immunoSEQ multiplex PCR, and its TCRdb copy is limited to in-frame clones, with some not included. The data show approximately 640,000 clones, less than 95% seen once. The study's findings and limits: Shared clonotypes across all four donors exceeded non-shared ones in generation probability.

Remarks on this clone: Its antigen is unknown.

Germline V gene data show CDR1 as LNHNV and CDR2 as YYDKDF (reference sequence). J gave up 6 bases and V 3 bases, and 11 bases lay outside the gene matches. The CDR3 extends over 16 amino acids. HIV-negative, healthy adults without recent acute infections or vaccinations were the donors. The CD8 memory sample joined CD45RO+ cells and CCR7-negative CD45RA+ cells. The genes are TRBV15 and TRBJ2-5, with TRBD1 matching 9 bases. The sequence came from a man between 18 and 29 years old in good health. Some clones in this sample may be carry-over from other donors' samples. The sequenced sample consisted of memory CD8+ T cells from PBMCs. Subset in this sample: CD45RO+ cells pooled with CCR7-negative TemRA cells. CDR3 DNA: TGTGCCACCAGCAGTTACGGGACAGGGCGGTGGCAGACCCAGTACTTC. It is translated as CATSSYGTGRWQTQYF.